Shown below are 14 T cell receptor beta chains from a single sample sequenced in a study of blood T cell repertoires in COVID-19. The method was immunoSEQ multiplex PCR; TCRdb's version includes in-frame clones alone and lacks a portion of them. The sample has about 200,000 clones, 80% seen once. The sample consisted of PBMCs or T cells enriched from blood (not recorded which). The receptors derive from a woman between 35 and 50 years old with acute COVID-19.

The chain uses TRBV6-5 and TRBJ2-2, with D possibly being TRBD2 (6 bases). The length of the CDR3 is 15 residues. Germline values: CDR1 MNHEY, CDR2 SVGAGI. Deletions cut 2 bases from V and 5 bases from J, with 12 bases between. This CDR3 is CASSYRASVTGELFF. The DNA for the CDR3 is TGTGCCAGCAGTTACAGGGCTAGCGTGACCGGGGAGCTGTTTTTT.

The rearrangement joins TRBV30 to TRBJ1-2, with 9 bases that match TRBD1. This CDR3 is 14 amino acids long. Germline V lookup: CDR1 GTSNPN, CDR2 SVGIG (reference sequence). V shed 1 base and J 7 bases; nucleotides not matched to a gene: 7. CDR3 DNA sequence: TGTGCCTGGAGTGCTACTAGACAGGGGGTTGGCTACACCTTC. This gives the protein CAWSATRQGVGYTF.

The CDR3 sequence is CASSLTGGQLTNYGYTF. The CDR3 region has the DNA TGTGCCAGCAGCTTAACGGGGGGACAGCTCACGAACTATGGCTACACCTTC. The V and J genes are TRBV7-3 and TRBJ1-2; 7 bases line up with TRBD1. This CDR3 is built from 17 residues. V gave up 0 bases and J gave up 2 bases; unmatched junction bases: 9. From germline, CDR1 is SGHTA and CDR2 FQGTGA. Full variable domain (rest looked up from reference TRBV7-3 and TRBJ1-2): GAGVSQTPSNKVTEKGKYVELRCDPISGHTALYWYRQSLGQGPEFLIYFQGTGAADDSGLPNDRFFAVRPEGSVSTLKIQRTERGDSAVYLCASSLTGGQLTNYGYTFGSGTRLTVV.

To note about this clone: An end of the junction does not agree with germline; a read error may underlie this. CDR3 in DNA: TGTGCCAGCAGCTTAGCGGGACAGGGATTCTTC. Protein: CASSLAGQGFF. This sequence joins TRBV11-2 and TRBJ2-7; 9 nucleotides align to TRBD1. The CDR3 loop spans 11 amino acids. Germline lookup yields CDR1 SGHAT and CDR2 FQNNGV.

The chain joins TRBV7-2 to TRBJ1-1; D possibly corresponds to TRBD1 (5 bases). CDR1 SGHTA and CDR2 FQGNSA come from the germline V gene. V was cut by 5 bases and J by 1 base, with 17 bases left in between. The CDR3 totals 16 residues. CDR3 DNA: TGTGCCAGCAGCCCCCGCCCAAGCAGGGAGAACACTGAAGCTTTCTTT. It encodes CASSPRPSRENTEAFF.

Here the CDR3 DNA reads TGTGCCATCCGGGACAGGGTGATTTTAGACTATGGCTACACCTTC. Protein product: CAIRDRVILDYGYTF. This sequence joins TRBV10-3 and TRBJ1-2, with TRBD1 matching over 9 bases. Germline assignment: CDR1 ENHRY and CDR2 SYGVKD. There are 15 residues in the CDR3. The junction had 10 bases not matched to a gene; V was cut back by 8 bases and J by 3 bases.

The rearrangement joins TRBV7-2 to TRBJ1-1, with 12 bases lining up with TRBD1. This CDR3 has 18 residues. Per the germline V gene, CDR1 is SGHTA and CDR2 is FQGNSA. Trimming cost V 2 bases and J 2 bases; bases outside gene matches: 9. CDR3 sequence reads: CASSLRRDRGPLNTEAFF. The CDR3 coding sequence is TGTGCCAGCAGCTTAAGGAGGGACAGGGGGCCGTTAAACACTGAAGCTTTCTTT.

In its sample, this clone was seen once. V usage is TRBV3-1 (or the pseudogene TRBV3-2) and J usage is TRBJ1-2; 7 bases align to TRBD1. CDR1 LGHDT and CDR2 YNNKEL come from the germline V gene (reference sequence). There are 14 residues in the CDR3. The junction had 7 bases not matched to a gene; V was cut back by 3 bases and J by 6 bases. CDR3 loop: CASSHRQGFDGYTF. In DNA, the CDR3 is TGTGCCAGCAGCCACCGACAGGGCTTCGATGGCTACACCTTC.

In this sample, this clone turned up once. The genes are TRBV10-1 and TRBJ1-6; D is ambiguous. The CDR3 has 11 residues. The germline V gene encodes CDR1 WNHNN and CDR2 SYGVQD (reference sequence). Trimming stripped 6 bases from V and 10 bases from J, with 7 bases between. CDR3 nucleotide sequence: TGCGCCAGCAGAGCCGTCTCACCCCTCCACTTT. Translating gives CASRAVSPLHF.

The chain joins TRBV7-3 to TRBJ2-3, with a tentative D call TRBD2 (7 bases). Trimming left V 5 bases short and J 2 bases short, with 17 bases between. The CDR3 sequence is 16 residues long. In germline, CDR1 is SGHTA, CDR2 FQGTGA. CDR3 sequence reads: CASSPAGAGITDTQYF. The CDR3, as DNA: TGTGCCAGCAGCCCCGCGGGGGCGGGTATCACAGATACGCAGTATTTT.

In its sample, this clone was seen a few times. V is TRBV12-3 or TRBV12-4 and J is TRBJ1-5, with TRBD1 matching over 7 bases. CDR3 length equals 13 residues. The V segment lost 6 bases and the J segment 2 bases; nucleotides outside the gene matches: 1. The CDR3 protein is CASRGTGNQPQHF. The CDR3 nucleotides read TGTGCCAGCAGGGGGACAGGCAATCAGCCCCAGCATTTT.

The CDR3 spells CASSPGTGATSREKLFF. CDR3 in DNA: TGTGCCAGCAGCCCGGGGACAGGGGCCACTAGTAGGGAAAAACTGTTTTTT. This chain joins TRBV9 and TRBJ1-4, with TRBD1 matching 10 bases. Germline CDR1 SGDLS, CDR2 YYNGEE. The CDR3 sequence is 17 residues long. V lost 4 bases, J lost 8 bases, and 14 bases stayed unmatched.

This clone was seen once. The chain uses TRBV19 and TRBJ2-7; D not certain. V lost 0 bases, J lost 12 bases, and 15 bases lay in between. Germline CDR1 and CDR2: LNHDA and SQIVND (reference sequence). CDR3 length: 13 amino acids. The CDR3 loop is CASSIDSDGGLYF. The CDR3 bases are TGTGCCAGTAGTATAGATTCAGACGGCGGCTTGTACTTC.

The V gene is TRBV7-6, the J gene TRBJ2-7; TRBD1 aligns across 9 bases. V dropped 0 bases and J dropped 6; count of bases not matched to a gene: 3. The CDR3 spans 14 residues. Per germline, CDR1 SGHVS and CDR2 FNYEAQ. Here the CDR3 reads CASSLAGQGVEQYF. The CDR3 region has the DNA TGTGCCAGCAGCTTAGCGGGACAGGGCGTCGAGCAGTACTTC.